One and the same sample provided the 5 T cell receptor beta chains below, sequenced in a study of CD8 T cells in Susac syndrome. About 0.5 to 1 ug RNA was reverse transcribed with random hexamers. A single record per CDR3 protein comes from TCRdb applying MiXCR to the immunoSEQ multiplex PCR reads. This table holds approximately 140,000 distinct CDR3 sequences, around 96% found once. The sample consisted of CD4+ T cells from PBMCs. All receptors derive from a human donor with multiple sclerosis.

This clonotype was seen only once. This chain links TRBV18 with TRBJ2-7, with TRBD1 matching 7 bases. The J segment lost 12 bases and the V segment lost 6 bases, leaving 8 bases of the junction unmatched. CDR3 length: 11 residues. Germline assignment: CDR1 KGHSH and CDR2 LQKENI. The CDR3 here is CASSDGTAAYF. The CDR3 DNA reads TGTGCCAGCTCTGACGGGACAGCCGCGTACTTC.

The chain employs TRBV20-1 and TRBJ2-7, with D possibly TRBD1 on 7 matching bases. The germline CDR1 and CDR2 sequences are DFQATT and SNEGSKA (reference sequence). V lost 4 bases and J lost 3, with 10 bases in between. The CDR3 loop spans 12 amino acids. CDR3 coding DNA: TGCAGTGCTACAGGGGGAGGCTACGAGCAGTACTTC. Protein product: CSATGGGYEQYF.

The V gene is TRBV12-3 or TRBV12-4, the J gene TRBJ1-5; D remains ambiguous. Between the trimmed V and J ends, which lost 7 bases and 0 bases, there was a span of 22 bases. The CDR3 covers 18 residues. The CDR3 loop is CASTPREVAATSNQPQHF. CDR3 bases: TGTGCCAGCACCCCAAGGGAGGTAGCGGCAACTAGCAATCAGCCCCAGCATTTT.

The genes are TRBV7-9 and TRBJ1-5, with TRBD1 matching over 9 bases. In germline, CDR1 is SEHNR, CDR2 FQNEAQ (reference sequence). The CDR3 extends over 13 amino acids. Trimming at V came to 7 bases and at J to 4 bases, leaving 2 bases not matched to a gene. This CDR3 is CASTGTGNQPQHF. In DNA, the CDR3 is TGTGCCAGCACCGGGACAGGGAATCAGCCCCAGCATTTT.

This chain links TRBV9 with TRBJ2-3, with D uncertain. This CDR3 has 15 residues. Trimming took off 1 base at V and 1 base at J, with 10 bases between the two ends. Per germline, CDR1 SGDLS and CDR2 YYNGEE. The CDR3 loop reads CASSVRQARTDTQYF. As DNA, the CDR3 is TGTGCCAGCAGCGTACGCCAAGCACGCACAGATACGCAGTATTTT.